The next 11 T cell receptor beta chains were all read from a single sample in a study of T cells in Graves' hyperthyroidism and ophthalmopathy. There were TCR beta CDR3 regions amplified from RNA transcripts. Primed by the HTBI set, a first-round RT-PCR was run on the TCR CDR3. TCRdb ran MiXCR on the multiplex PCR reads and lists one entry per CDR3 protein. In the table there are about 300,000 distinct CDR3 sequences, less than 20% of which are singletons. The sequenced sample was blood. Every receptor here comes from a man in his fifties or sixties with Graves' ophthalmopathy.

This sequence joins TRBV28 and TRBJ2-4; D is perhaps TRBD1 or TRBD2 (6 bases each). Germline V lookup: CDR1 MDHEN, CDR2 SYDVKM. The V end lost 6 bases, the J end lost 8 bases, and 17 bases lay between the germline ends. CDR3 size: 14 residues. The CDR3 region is CASSPGSRGDIQYF. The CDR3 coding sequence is TGTGCCAGCAGCCCTGGGTCTAGGGGGGACATTCAGTACTTC.

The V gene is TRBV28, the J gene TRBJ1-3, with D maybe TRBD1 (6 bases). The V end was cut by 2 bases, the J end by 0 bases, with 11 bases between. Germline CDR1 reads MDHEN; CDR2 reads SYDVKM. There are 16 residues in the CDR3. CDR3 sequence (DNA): TGTGCCAGCAGTTTAGGACAGATGGGCTCTGGAAACACCATATATTTT. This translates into CASSLGQMGSGNTIYF.

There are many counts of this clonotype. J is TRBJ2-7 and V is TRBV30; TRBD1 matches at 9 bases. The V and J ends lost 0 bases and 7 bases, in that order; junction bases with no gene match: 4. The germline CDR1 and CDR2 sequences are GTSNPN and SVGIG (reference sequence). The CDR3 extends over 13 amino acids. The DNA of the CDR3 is TGTGCCTGGAGTGTCGGACAGGGGTGGGAGCAGTACTTC. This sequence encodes CAWSVGQGWEQYF.

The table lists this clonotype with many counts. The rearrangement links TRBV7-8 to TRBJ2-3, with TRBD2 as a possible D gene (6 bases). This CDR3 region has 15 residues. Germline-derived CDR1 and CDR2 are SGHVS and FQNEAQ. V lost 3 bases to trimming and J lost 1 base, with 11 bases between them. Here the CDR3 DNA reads TGTGCCAGCAGCTTTGACGGGACTCGCACAGATACGCAGTATTTT. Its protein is CASSFDGTRTDTQYF. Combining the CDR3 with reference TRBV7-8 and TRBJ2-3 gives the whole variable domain GAGVSQSPRYKVAKRGQDVALRCDPISGHVSLFWYQQALGQGPEFLTYFQNEAQLDKSGLPSDRFFAERPEGSVSTLKIQRTQQEDSAVYLCASSFDGTRTDTQYFGPGTRLTVL.

The CDR3 DNA reads as TGCAGTGCTAGAAAACAGACTGACTACAATGAGCAGTTCTTC. It translates to CSARKQTDYNEQFF. The rearrangement links TRBV20-1 to TRBJ2-1; D uncertain. Germline assignment: CDR1 DFQATT and CDR2 SNEGSKA (reference sequence). V lost 2 bases and J 3 bases, leaving 11 bases between the germline ends. The CDR3 length is 14 residues.

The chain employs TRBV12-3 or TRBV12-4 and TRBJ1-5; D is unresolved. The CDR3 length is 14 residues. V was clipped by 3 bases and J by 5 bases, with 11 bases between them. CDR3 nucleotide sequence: TGTGCCAGCAGTTTCGCCTGGGCCCATCAGCCCCAGCATTTT. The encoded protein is CASSFAWAHQPQHF.

CDR3: CASTYSALATDTQYF. CDR3 coding DNA: TGTGCCAGCACATACTCGGCCTTGGCGACAGATACGCAGTATTTT. The chain uses TRBV9 and TRBJ2-3, with D unresolved. CDR1 SGDLS and CDR2 YYNGEE come from the germline V gene. This CDR3 has 15 amino acids. V dropped 6 bases and J dropped 3 bases, with 17 bases sitting between them.

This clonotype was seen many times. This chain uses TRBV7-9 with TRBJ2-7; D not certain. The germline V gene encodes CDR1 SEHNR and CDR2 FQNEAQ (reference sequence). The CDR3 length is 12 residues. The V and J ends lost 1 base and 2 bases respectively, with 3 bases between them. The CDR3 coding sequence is TGTGCCAGCAGCTTAGATCCCTACGAGCAGTACTTC. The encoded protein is CASSLDPYEQYF.

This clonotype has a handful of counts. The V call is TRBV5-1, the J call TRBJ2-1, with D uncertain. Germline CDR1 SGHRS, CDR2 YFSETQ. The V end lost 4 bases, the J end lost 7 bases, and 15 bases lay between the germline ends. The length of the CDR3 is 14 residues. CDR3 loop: CASSPNTAQNEQFF. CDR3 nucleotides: TGCGCCAGCAGCCCAAATACTGCACAGAATGAGCAGTTCTTC.

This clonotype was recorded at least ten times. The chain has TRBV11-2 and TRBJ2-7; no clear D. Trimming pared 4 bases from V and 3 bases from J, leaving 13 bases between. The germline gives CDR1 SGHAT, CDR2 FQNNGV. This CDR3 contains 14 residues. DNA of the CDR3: TGTGCCAGCAGCTATGGGGTCAGAAACTACGAGCAGTACTTC. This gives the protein CASSYGVRNYEQYF.

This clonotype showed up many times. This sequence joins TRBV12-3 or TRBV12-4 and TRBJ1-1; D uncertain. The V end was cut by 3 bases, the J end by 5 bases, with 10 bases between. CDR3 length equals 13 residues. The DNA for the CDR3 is TGTGCCAGCAGTTTTGGACCGGAGACTGAAGCTTTCTTT. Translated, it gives CASSFGPETEAFF.